One sample yielded the 17 T cell receptor beta chains listed below, sequenced in a study of T cell responses to AZD1222 COVID-19 vaccine. Sequencing was performed with immunoSEQ multiplex PCR; in TCRdb, only in-frame clones are kept and a portion is missing. The table records hundreds of thousands of clones, just over 90% of them present only once. Sample: peripheral blood, taken on day 0 of MenACWY control vaccination. The receptors originated from an adult in good health.

CDR3: CASSSTWGYTF. CDR3 nucleotide sequence: TGCGCCAGCAGCTCCACCTGGGGCTACACCTTC. The rearrangement uses TRBV5-1 and TRBJ1-2; D unresolved. Trimming pared 3 bases from V and 8 bases from J, leaving 8 bases between. The CDR3 extends over 11 amino acids. The germline CDR1 and CDR2 sequences are SGHRS and YFSETQ.

The chain uses TRBV28 and TRBJ1-2; 9 positions agree with TRBD1. Germline trimming cut 6 bases from V and 8 bases from J; bases unmatched to any gene: 7. There are 13 residues in the CDR3. Germline CDR1 MDHEN, CDR2 SYDVKM. The CDR3 DNA reads as TGTGCCAGCAGCCAGGGACAGGGTTACGGCTACACCTTC. Its protein is CASSQGQGYGYTF.

This sequence joins TRBV18 and TRBJ1-1; weak D call: TRBD1 (6 bases). Per the germline V gene, CDR1 is KGHSH and CDR2 is LQKENI. The CDR3 extends over 13 amino acids. Trimming cost V 6 bases and J 12 bases, with 20 bases left between them. The CDR3 sequence: CASSQDGQRVPFF. CDR3 nucleotide sequence: TGTGCCAGCTCGCAGGATGGACAGAGGGTTCCTTTCTTT.

V usage is TRBV7-2 and J usage is TRBJ1-1; 10 bases line up with TRBD1. This CDR3 is 15 amino acids long. V lost 0 bases and J lost 4; bases outside the gene matches: 2. The germline V gene encodes CDR1 SGHTA and CDR2 FQGNSA. This CDR3 reads CASSLAGTGVTEAFF. CDR3 in DNA: TGTGCCAGCAGCTTAGCGGGGACAGGGGTCACTGAAGCTTTCTTT.

The chain carries TRBV12-3 or TRBV12-4 and TRBJ1-3, with D possibly matching TRBD1 (5 bases). V lost 6 bases and J 4 bases, leaving 10 bases between the germline ends. The CDR3 is 13 residues long. CDR3 bases: TGTGCCAGCAGGCAGGGTGCAGGAAACACCATATATTTT. Its protein is CASRQGAGNTIYF.

V gene TRBV2 combines with J gene TRBJ2-1, with D unresolved. Between the trimmed V and J ends, which lost 2 bases and 4 bases, there was a span of 0 bases. This CDR3 has 11 amino acids. Germline V gives CDR1 SNHLY, CDR2 FYNNEI. This CDR3 is CASSEYNEQFF. CDR3 nucleotides: TGTGCCAGCAGTGAATACAATGAGCAGTTCTTC.

This clone was recorded only once. V gene TRBV28 combines with J gene TRBJ1-3; D is perhaps TRBD1 (5 bases). The CDR3 extends over 13 amino acids. Germline CDR1 is MDHEN and CDR2 is SYDVKM. Deletions cut 5 bases from V and 4 bases from J, with 9 bases between. CDR3: CASSPGEGNTIYF. The CDR3 DNA reads as TGTGCCAGCAGTCCGGGGGAAGGAAACACCATATATTTT.

The chain is built from TRBV21-1 and TRBJ2-7; the table gives TRBD1 as D, unverified against the DNA. TRBV21-1 is a pseudogene locus. This CDR3 has 15 amino acids. Here the CDR3 reads CASSNGQGLSYEQYF. The CDR3, as DNA: TGTGCCAGCAGCAACGGACAGGGCCTAAGCTACGAGCAGTACTTC.

The J gene is TRBJ2-7, the V gene TRBV28; D is possibly TRBD2 (5 bases). With 2 bases removed from V and 9 bases from J, the gap between germline ends came to 14 bases. The germline gives CDR1 MDHEN, CDR2 SYDVKM. This CDR3 contains 13 residues. The CDR3, as DNA: TGTGCCAGCAGTTTAGACGATGGGAGAGGGCAGTACTTC. Protein product: CASSLDDGRGQYF.

J is TRBJ1-1 and V is TRBV18; D may be TRBD1 (5 bases). The CDR3 is 13 residues long. V lost 3 bases to trimming and J lost 10 bases, with 15 bases between them. Germline values: CDR1 KGHSH, CDR2 LQKENI. The CDR3 sequence: CASSPGRFGGAFF. The CDR3 DNA reads as TGTGCCAGCTCACCCGGCAGGTTTGGGGGAGCTTTCTTT.

The chain employs TRBV6-5 and TRBJ1-2, with 7 bases lining up with TRBD1. The CDR3 consists of 15 residues. Per the germline V gene, CDR1 is MNHEY and CDR2 is SVGAGI. The V gene end was trimmed by 6 bases and the J gene end by 6 bases; junction bases not matched to a gene: 13. CDR3: CASSPQGGAFNGYTF. CDR3 sequence (DNA): TGTGCCAGCAGCCCCCAAGGGGGCGCGTTCAATGGCTACACCTTC.

The chain links TRBV6-6 to TRBJ2-3; a weak D match, TRBD1 (5 bases). V lost 2 bases, J lost 1 base, and 7 bases lay in between. The CDR3 covers 14 residues. From germline, CDR1 is MNHNY and CDR2 SVGAGI (reference sequence). CDR3 in DNA: TGTGCCAGCAGTTACAGGGGTGGCACAGATACGCAGTATTTT. Protein sequence: CASSYRGGTDTQYF.

V gene TRBV20-1 combines with J gene TRBJ1-2, with D uncertain. The CDR3 loop spans 10 amino acids. Trimming removed 3 bases from V and 3 bases from J, with 2 bases in between. CDR1 and CDR2 (germline): DFQATT, SNEGSKA (reference sequence). The CDR3: CSARYYGYTF. The CDR3 DNA reads TGCAGTGCTAGGTACTATGGCTACACCTTC.

The V and J genes are TRBV19 and TRBJ2-7; D is possibly TRBD2 (5 bases). The CDR3 totals 15 residues. In germline, CDR1 is LNHDA, CDR2 SQIVND (reference sequence). The V and J ends lost 1 base and 3 bases respectively, with 13 bases between them. CDR3 DNA sequence: TGTGCCAGTAGTATAGCCGGACTTTCCGACTACGAGCAGTACTTC. Translated, it gives CASSIAGLSDYEQYF.

This sequence joins TRBV7-9 and TRBJ2-7; either TRBD1 or TRBD2 may supply D (5 bases each). This CDR3 has 18 amino acids. Looked up from germline, CDR1 is SEHNR and CDR2 is FQNEAQ (reference sequence). The V gene lost 5 bases and the J gene lost 1 base, with 24 bases spanning the gap. The CDR3 nucleotides read TGTGCCAGCAGCCCAACCCGGGACCCCCGGGGATCGTCCTACGAGCAGTACTTC. It encodes CASSPTRDPRGSSYEQYF.

This chain uses TRBV6-5 with TRBJ1-5; a weak D match, TRBD1 (5 bases). V was shortened by 4 bases and J by 0 bases, with 7 bases between the two germline ends. The CDR3 totals 14 residues. Germline CDR1 MNHEY, CDR2 SVGAGI. The CDR3, as DNA: TGTGCCAGCAGTTCGGGACTTAGCAATCAGCCCCAGCATTTT. Its protein product is CASSSGLSNQPQHF.

The chain employs TRBV19 and TRBJ1-6; D is possibly TRBD1 (6 bases). CDR1 LNHDA and CDR2 SQIVND come from the germline V gene (reference sequence). V shed 9 bases and J shed 5 bases, with 17 bases lying between them. The CDR3 covers 15 residues. In DNA, the CDR3 is TGTGCCAGCAACGAACAGGGAAGGGATAATTCACCCCTCCACTTT. It translates to CASNEQGRDNSPLHF. Full variable domain (remainder filled in from reference TRBV19 and TRBJ1-6): DGGITQSPKYLFRKEGQNVTLSCEQNLNHDAMYWYRQDPGQGLRLIYYSQIVNDFQKGDIAEGYSVSREKKESFPLTVTSAQKNPTAFYLCASNEQGRDNSPLHFGNGTRLTVT.